This TCR beta chain was sequenced during a study of technical replicates of blood from several donors. Produced via immunoSEQ multiplex PCR; TCRdb's table is partial and in-frame only. The sample lists 60,000 or so clones; approximately 90% were seen once. Germline lookup yields CDR1 SGHDN and CDR2 FVKESK. V was clipped by 0 bases and J by 3 bases, with 18 bases between them. The length of the CDR3 is 17 residues. This clonotype originated in a human donor in good health. Some clones in this sample may be carry-over from other donors' samples. The sample comprised PBMCs. V and J are TRBV14 and TRBJ2-7; D might be TRBD1 (6 bases). The CDR3 loop reads CASSQDSPGTSFYEQYF. The CDR3, as DNA: TGTGCCAGCAGCCAAGATAGTCCGGGGACATCGTTCTACGAGCAGTACTTC.